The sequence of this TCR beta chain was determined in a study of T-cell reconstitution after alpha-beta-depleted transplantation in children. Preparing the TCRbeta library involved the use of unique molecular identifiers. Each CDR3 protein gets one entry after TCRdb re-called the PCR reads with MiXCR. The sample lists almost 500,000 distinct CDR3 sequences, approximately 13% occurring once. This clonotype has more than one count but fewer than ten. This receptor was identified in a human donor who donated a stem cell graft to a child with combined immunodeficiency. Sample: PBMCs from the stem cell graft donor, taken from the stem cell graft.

The chain's CDR3 is CATSRDRLAGGEQFF. The CDR3 DNA reads as TGTGCCACCAGCAGAGATAGGCTAGCGGGGGGAGAGCAGTTCTTC. The V and J genes are TRBV15 and TRBJ2-1; 11 bases agree with TRBD2. V shed 0 bases and J 10 bases; nucleotides not matched to a gene: 5. Looked up from germline, CDR1 is LNHNV and CDR2 is YYDKDF (reference sequence). The CDR3 extends over 15 amino acids.